One TCR beta chain is described in this entry. The antigen is not known. Primers: 60 Vbeta forward and 13 Jbeta reverse. Sequencing used immunoSEQ multiplex PCR; TCRdb keeps in-frame clones, though not all of them. The sample lists 130,000 or so clones; around 74% were seen once. From germline, CDR1 is MNHNY and CDR2 SVGAGI (reference sequence). The V and J ends lost 6 bases and 4 bases respectively, with 12 bases between them. This CDR3 spans 14 amino acids. These data belong to a study of cytomegalovirus exposure and HLA in healthy donors. Whole-study results and caveats: Accurate HLA-A and HLA-B prediction from TCR beta sequences was reported for most subjects. The majority of CMV-associated TCR beta chains were reported as apparently HLA-restricted in a later analysis. In an earlier analysis, productive rearrangement rates for most beta V segments clustered near 87% or 30%.

Sequenced input: PBMCs. The chain uses TRBV6-6 and TRBJ1-4; D may be TRBD1 (5 bases). The source of this sequence is a man between 35 and 55 years old in good health and CMV-seropositive. DNA for the CDR3: TGTGCCAGCAGGCCGGGGGGGGGTAATGAAAAACTGTTTTTT. Its protein is CASRPGGGNEKLFF.